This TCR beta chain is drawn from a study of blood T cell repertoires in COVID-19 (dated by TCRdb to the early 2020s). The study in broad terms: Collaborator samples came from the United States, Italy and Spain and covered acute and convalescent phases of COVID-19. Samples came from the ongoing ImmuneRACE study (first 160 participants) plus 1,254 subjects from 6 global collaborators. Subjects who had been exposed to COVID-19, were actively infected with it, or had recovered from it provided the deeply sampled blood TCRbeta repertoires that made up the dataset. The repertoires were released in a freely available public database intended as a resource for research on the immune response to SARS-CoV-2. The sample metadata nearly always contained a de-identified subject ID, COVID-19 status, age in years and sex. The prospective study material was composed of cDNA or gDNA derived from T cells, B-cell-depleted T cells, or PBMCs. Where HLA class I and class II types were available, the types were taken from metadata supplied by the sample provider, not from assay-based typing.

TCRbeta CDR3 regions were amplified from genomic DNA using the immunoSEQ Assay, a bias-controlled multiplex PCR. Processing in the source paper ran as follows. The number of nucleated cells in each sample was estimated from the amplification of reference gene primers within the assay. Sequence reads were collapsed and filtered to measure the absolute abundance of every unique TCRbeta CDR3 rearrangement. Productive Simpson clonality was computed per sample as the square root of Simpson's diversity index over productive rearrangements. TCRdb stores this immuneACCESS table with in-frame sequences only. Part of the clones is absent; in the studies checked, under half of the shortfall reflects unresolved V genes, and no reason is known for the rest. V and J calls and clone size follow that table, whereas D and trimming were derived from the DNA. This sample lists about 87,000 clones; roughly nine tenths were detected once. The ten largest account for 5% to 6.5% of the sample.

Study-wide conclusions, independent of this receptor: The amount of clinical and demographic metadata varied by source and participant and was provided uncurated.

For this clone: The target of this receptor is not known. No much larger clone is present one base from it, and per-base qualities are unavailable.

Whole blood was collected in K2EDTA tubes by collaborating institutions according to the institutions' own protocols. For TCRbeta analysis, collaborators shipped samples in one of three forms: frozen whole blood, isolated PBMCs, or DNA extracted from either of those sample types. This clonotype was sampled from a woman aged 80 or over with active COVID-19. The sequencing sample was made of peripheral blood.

The CDR3 protein: CASSLGAVGANEQFF. DNA sequence: TGTGCCAGCAGTTTAGGGGCAGTGGGGGCAAATGAGCAGTTCTTC. The V and J segments used are TRBV28 and TRBJ2-1, and TRBD1 may be the D gene, going by 6 matching bases. Sequences MDHEN (CDR1) and SYDVKM (CDR2) are obtained from the germline V gene. Between the V and J ends, shortened by 2 bases and 7 bases respectively, the junction contains 15 bases. The CDR3, cysteine through phenylalanine, is 15 amino acids long. Only the CDR3 portion is preserved as DNA: 45 bases, with reading frame beginning at the first base.